Following are 9 T cell receptor beta chains from one sample sequenced in a study of T cells in Graves' hyperthyroidism and ophthalmopathy. TCR beta CDR3 sequences were amplified from RNA transcripts. First-round RT-PCR targeting the TCR CDR3 was performed with the HTBI primer set. Each CDR3 protein gets one entry after TCRdb re-called the multiplex PCR reads with MiXCR. Of around 420,000 distinct CDR3 sequences in the sample, about 13% were seen once. What was sequenced was blood. These TCRs come from a woman aged 18-29 years with Graves' hyperthyroidism.

This clonotype was counted at least ten times. This chain connects TRBV7-8 to TRBJ2-3; D is unclear. Germline V gene data show CDR1 as SGHVS and CDR2 as FQNEAQ. The CDR3 is 15 residues long. Trimming took off 5 bases at V and 4 bases at J, with 16 bases between the two ends. CDR3 protein: CASSDRVGLADTQYF. The DNA of the CDR3 is TGTGCCAGCAGCGACCGGGTCGGTCTGGCAGATACGCAGTATTTT.

This clonotype was counted at least ten times. The chain links TRBV9 to TRBJ2-7; possibly TRBD2 for D (5 bases). Per the germline V gene, CDR1 is SGDLS and CDR2 is YYNGEE. The CDR3 length is 14 residues. V was shortened by 1 base and J by 0 bases, with 8 bases between the two germline ends. CDR3 nucleotides: TGTGCCAGCAGCGTACTAAGCGGCTCCTACGAGCAGTACTTC. Encoded protein: CASSVLSGSYEQYF. Full variable domain (missing parts from reference TRBV9 and TRBJ2-7): DSGVTQTPKHLITATGQRVTLRCSPRSGDLSVYWYQQSLDQGLQFLIQYYNGEERAKGNILERFSAQQFPDLHSELNLSSLELGDSALYFCASSVLSGSYEQYFGPGTRLTVT.

This clonotype was seen ten or more times. The chain joins TRBV28 to TRBJ2-5, with D hard to call. The CDR3 is 15 amino acids. The V end was cut by 2 bases, the J end by 5 bases, with 15 bases between. Per the germline V gene, CDR1 is MDHEN and CDR2 is SYDVKM. CDR3 in amino acids: CASSLASLGGETQYF. DNA for the CDR3: TGTGCCAGCAGTTTAGCCTCGTTAGGTGGGGAGACCCAGTACTTC.

The table lists this clonotype with many counts. This chain uses TRBV3-1 with TRBJ1-2; D remains ambiguous. This CDR3 has 13 amino acids. Trimming removed 0 bases at V and 7 bases at J, with 9 bases between. Germline loops: CDR1 LGHDT, CDR2 YNNKEL (reference sequence). Written as DNA, the CDR3 is TGTGCCAGCAGCCAAGACAAATCGGGTGGCTACACCTTC. Translation: CASSQDKSGGYTF.

The rearrangement uses TRBV14 and TRBJ1-3; tentatively, D is TRBD1 (6 bases). Germline V lookup: CDR1 SGHDN, CDR2 FVKESK. V was cut by 4 bases and J by 1 base, with 11 bases left in between. This CDR3 region has 15 residues. The CDR3: CASSPGRGSGNTIYF. As DNA, the CDR3 is TGTGCCAGCAGCCCCGGAAGGGGGTCTGGAAACACCATATATTTT.

In this sample, this clonotype turned up many times. This chain joins TRBV28 and TRBJ1-2; the D gene is possibly TRBD1 (6 bases). Trimming took off 6 bases at V and 7 bases at J, with 12 bases between the two ends. Germline V gives CDR1 MDHEN, CDR2 SYDVKM. The CDR3 extends over 12 amino acids. CDR3 residues: CASRTGWGGYTF. DNA for the CDR3: TGTGCCAGCAGGACAGGATGGGGTGGCTACACCTTC.

The chain couples TRBV7-3 to TRBJ2-3; 8 positions agree with TRBD2. Germline V gives CDR1 SGHTA, CDR2 FQGTGA. V gave up 1 base and J gave up 3 bases; unmatched junction bases: 15. The CDR3 covers 19 residues. The CDR3 DNA follows: TGTGCCAGCAGCTTAAAACAGCGGGAGCGTTTAATGGGTACAGATACGCAGTATTTT. Translation: CASSLKQRERLMGTDTQYF.

There are many counts of this clonotype. This chain joins TRBV6-2 or TRBV6-3 and TRBJ2-1, with D hard to call. CDR1 MNHEY and CDR2 SVGEGT come from the germline V gene. V lost 6 bases, J lost 6 bases, and 6 bases lay in between. This CDR3 is built from 11 residues. The CDR3 reads CASRRLNEQFF. In DNA form, the CDR3 reads TGTGCCAGCAGAAGACTCAATGAGCAGTTCTTC.

This clonotype occurred many times. The rearrangement uses TRBV5-1 and TRBJ2-1; 11 bases are shared with TRBD2. Trimming removed 2 bases from V and 6 bases from J; junction bases left unmatched: 4. This CDR3 spans 15 amino acids. Germline CDR1 and CDR2: SGHRS and YFSETQ. This CDR3 is CASSFLAGGRNEQFF. The CDR3 nucleotides read TGCGCCAGCAGCTTTTTAGCGGGAGGGCGCAATGAGCAGTTCTTC.